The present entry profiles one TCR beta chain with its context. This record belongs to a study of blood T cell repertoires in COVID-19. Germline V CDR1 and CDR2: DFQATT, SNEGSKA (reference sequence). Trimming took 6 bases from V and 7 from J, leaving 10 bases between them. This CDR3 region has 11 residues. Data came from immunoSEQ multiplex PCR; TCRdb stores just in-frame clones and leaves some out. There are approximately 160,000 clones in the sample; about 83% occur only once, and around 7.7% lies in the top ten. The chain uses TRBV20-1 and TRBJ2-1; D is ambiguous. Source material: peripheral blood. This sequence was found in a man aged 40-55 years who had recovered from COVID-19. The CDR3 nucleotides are TGCAGTGCGGCGGAAGAAAATGAGCAGTTCTTC. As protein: CSAAEENEQFF.